This TCR beta chain originates from a study of spatial heterogeneity in lung cancer. After removal of 4 bases from V and 0 bases from J, the junction contained 13 bases not matched to a gene. Germline CDR1 reads SGDLS; CDR2 reads YYNGEE. This CDR3 has 18 residues. Via MiXCR, TCRdb re-called the 5' RACE reads, giving one row per CDR3 protein. This sample carries more than 45,000 distinct CDR3 sequences, approximately 5.3% of them seen once, and the ten largest clones take roughly 11%. Regarding time point: sample taken at primary tumor resection. The input material, whole RNA from tumor, nontumor lung or frozen PBMC, was sequenced unsorted. The table lists this clonotype with many counts.

The chain employs TRBV9 and TRBJ2-7, with 10 bases aligning to TRBD2. Sequenced material: PBMCs, taken at surgery. The sequence came from a male donor with early-stage non-small cell lung cancer. The CDR3 DNA is TGTGCCAGCAGCAAGGGGGAGACTAGCGGGTTCGCCTCCTACGAGCAGTACTTC. This sequence encodes CASSKGETSGFASYEQYF.